Listed below are T cell receptor beta chains from one sample, sequenced in a study of response to subunit inactivated influenza vaccine. MiXCR, run by TCRdb on the RT-PCR reads, gives a single entry per CDR3 protein. The sample has under 850,000 distinct CDR3 sequences; approximately 17% are singletons. Material: PBMCs from blood, obtained about 5 days after vaccination. Receptors were obtained from a man in his fifties or sixties who received an inactivated influenza vaccine. Each CDR3 is given with its conserved first and last residue. The D gene is left open where the match is weak. Expanded clones are given a class, and other clones once, few, many or no size at all.

j_call v_call clone_size d_call cdr3_nt cdr3_aa
TRBJ2-1 TRBV5-1 NA NA TGCGCCAGCAGCTTGGGCTACGGGAGATACACCTATGAGCAGTTCTTC CASSLGYGRYTYEQFF
TRBJ2-6 TRBV7-2 many NA TGTGCCAGCAGCCCTAGACTTATCTCTGGGGCCAACGTCCTGACTTTC CASSPRLISGANVLTF
TRBJ2-6 TRBV5-1 once NA TGCGCCAGCCGGACCTCAAGGTCTGGGGCCAACGTCCTGACTTTC CASRTSRSGANVLTF
TRBJ1-4 TRBV20-1 few NA TGCAGTCCCAATCCCGGGACCGGGGGTAATGAAAAACTGTTTTTT CSPNPGTGGNEKLFF
TRBJ2-5 TRBV7-2 few NA TGTGCCAGCAGCTTACGGACAGCTTTTTTGGGAGAGACCCAGTACTTC CASSLRTAFLGETQYF
TRBJ2-5 TRBV6-2/TRBV6-3 few NA TGTGCCAGCAGTCCCCTTAAGTCCCTGGGCCAAGAGACCCAGTACTTC CASSPLKSLGQETQYF
TRBJ2-2 TRBV6-1 few NA TGTGCCAGCAGGGGGCTAAACACCGGGGAGCTGTTTTTT CASRGLNTGELFF
TRBJ2-5 TRBV7-2 few NA TGTGCCAGCAGCCAGACTAGACAAGAGACCCAGTACTTC CASSQTRQETQYF
TRBJ1-2 TRBV18 once NA TGTGCCAGCTCACCAGCGCCGCCGACAGAAGCTAACTATGGCTACACCTTC CASSPAPPTEANYGYTF
TRBJ2-7 TRBV5-1 NA TRBD2 TGCGCCAGCAGCGGGAAGACTAGCGGGAGTTACGAGCAGTACTTC CASSGKTSGSYEQYF
TRBJ2-5 TRBV5-1 NA NA TGCGCCAGCAGCTTGAGTCTACCCGAGGAGACCCAGTACTTC CASSLSLPEETQYF